Sequencing of this TCR beta chain was carried out in a study of early T cells in non-severe SARS-CoV-2 infection. Study-level background: Investigators sequenced bulk RNA drawn from unsorted whole blood, and chains remained unpaired. Findings and caveats of the study: Matching results from VDJdb favored anti-spike CD8 responses, leaving private and CD4 specificities undetected.

Individual cDNA molecules each received unique molecular identifiers attached to them. TCRdb re-called the 5' RACE reads through MiXCR, storing one row per CDR3 protein. Of tens of thousands of distinct CDR3 sequences in the sample, 9.4% are singletons; the top ten hold about 5.3%. The CDR3 is 19 amino acids. V lost 5 bases and J lost 3, with 28 bases in between. Germline V gene lookup returns CDR1 MNHEY and CDR2 SMNVEV (reference sequence). This clonotype was seen repeatedly, ten times or more. The antigen is undetermined. Sequenced here: whole blood, sampled at baseline. The chain carries TRBV27 and TRBJ1-2; TRBD1 might be the D (5 bases). The source of this sequence is an adult who was a healthcare worker with PCR-confirmed SARS-CoV-2 infection or an uninfected control (not recorded which). CDR3 in DNA: TGTGCCAGCAGTCAAAGGTTGGGGCAGAACCCCTCTAGGGACTATGGCTACACCTTC. It is translated as CASSQRLGQNPSRDYGYTF.